This T cell receptor (beta chain) was recorded in a study of metastatic and nonmetastatic thyroid tumors. Study details: Repertoires from blood and tumor or nodule tissue of malignant and benign thyroid patients were compared.

Each patient went into thyroid surgery without having received any treatment. Germline V gene lookup returns CDR1 SGHRS and CDR2 YFSETQ. Trimming left V 4 bases short and J 2 bases short, with 19 bases between. The CDR3 totals 16 residues. TCRdb re-analyzed the PCR reads using MiXCR. In the table there are about 43,000 clones, less than 25% of which are singletons. The sample consisted of tumor tissue. The V and J genes are TRBV5-1 and TRBJ2-7, with D tentatively TRBD1 or TRBD2 (5 bases each). The receptor comes from a female donor with papillary thyroid cancer or a benign thyroid nodule (not recorded which). Some clones in this sample may be carry-over from other donors' samples. CDR3 nucleotides: TGCGCCAGCAGCCTCTCCACCGGGACCGAGACCTACGAGCAGTACTTC. Protein product: CASSLSTGTETYEQYF.